These 18 T cell receptor beta chains originate from one sample sequenced in a study of cytomegalovirus exposure and HLA in healthy donors. Sequenced by immunoSEQ multiplex PCR; TCRdb stores in-frame clones only, minus some. Of around 56,000 clones in the sample, roughly 89% were seen once. The specimen was PBMCs. The receptors originated from a woman aged 18 to 35 in good health and CMV-seronegative.

CDR3 loop: CASSLEWGGVAGVGETQYF. The CDR3 coding sequence is TGTGCCAGCAGCTTAGAATGGGGAGGGGTAGCGGGGGTAGGAGAGACCCAGTACTTC. V usage is TRBV11-2 and J usage is TRBJ2-5; 9 positions match TRBD2. The CDR3 is 19 residues long. Germline V gives CDR1 SGHAT, CDR2 FQNNGV. V dropped 0 bases and J dropped 4; count of bases not matched to a gene: 15.

The genes are TRBV5-8 and TRBJ1-5; D uncertain. The V and J ends lost 6 bases and 0 bases respectively, with 16 bases between them. CDR1 is SGHTS and CDR2 is YDEGEE in the germline V gene. This CDR3 is built from 16 residues. The CDR3 bases are TGTGCCAGCACCTATAACCTGGTAGATAGCAATCAGCCCCAGCATTTT. Protein: CASTYNLVDSNQPQHF.

This clone was seen more than once but under ten times. The chain links TRBV5-5 to TRBJ1-2; a possible D gene is TRBD1 (5 bases). The CDR3 has 13 amino acids. Germline CDR1 SGHKS, CDR2 YYEKEE (reference sequence). The germline V and J ends were trimmed by 5 bases and 4 bases, with 12 bases remaining between them. The CDR3 reads CASSPDMSYGYTF. The CDR3 nucleotides read TGTGCCAGCAGTCCGGACATGTCCTATGGCTACACCTTC.

This sequence joins TRBV30 and TRBJ2-7; tentatively, D is TRBD1 (5 bases). The V and J ends lost 8 bases and 6 bases respectively, with 20 bases between them. Looked up from germline, CDR1 is GTSNPN and CDR2 is SVGIG (reference sequence). CDR3 length equals 13 residues. The CDR3 nucleotides are TGTGCCGTGGGATCGGACAAACGGTCCGAGCAGTACTTC. This encodes CAVGSDKRSEQYF. The full variable domain, completed using reference TRBV30 and TRBJ2-7, is SQTIHQWPATLVQPVGSPLSLECTVEGTSNPNLYWYRQAAGRGLQLLFYSVGIGQISSEVPQNLSASRPQDRQFILSSKKLLLSDSGFYLCAVGSDKRSEQYFGPGTRLTVT.

This chain connects TRBV4-1 to TRBJ1-2; D possibly corresponds to TRBD1 (5 bases). The CDR3 totals 16 residues. V shed 3 bases and J shed 4 bases, with 18 bases lying between them. In germline, CDR1 is MGHRA, CDR2 YSYEKL. CDR3 sequence (DNA): TGCGCCAGCAGCCAGGACTGGGGGGAAAAGGGCTATGGCTACACCTTC. This encodes CASSQDWGEKGYGYTF.

The rearrangement joins TRBV2 to TRBJ2-4; tentatively, D is TRBD2 (5 bases). The CDR3 is 11 residues long. CDR1 SNHLY and CDR2 FYNNEI come from the germline V gene. Trimming pared 6 bases from V and 8 bases from J, leaving 8 bases between. The CDR3 bases are TGTGCCAGCAGGGGGAGCGACATTCAGTACTTC. It yields the protein CASRGSDIQYF.

The chain joins TRBV5-8 to TRBJ1-1, with D unresolved. Trimming shortened V by 4 bases and J by 1 base, and 5 bases separated the two germline ends. CDR3 length equals 12 residues. Germline CDR1 and CDR2: SGHTS and YDEGEE. The CDR3 nucleotides are TGTGCCAGCAGCCCTACGAACACTGAAGCTTTCTTT. Its translation is CASSPTNTEAFF. Filled out from reference TRBV5-8 and TRBJ1-1, the complete variable domain reads EAGVTQSPTHLIKTRGQQATLRCSPISGHTSVYWYQQALGLGLQFLLWYDEGEERNRGNFPPRFSGRQFPNYSSELNVNALELEDSALYLCASSPTNTEAFFGQGTRLTVV.

The chain is built from TRBV5-8 and TRBJ2-1; D gene ambiguous. V was clipped by 1 base and J by 10 bases, with 6 bases between them. CDR1 is SGHTS and CDR2 is YDEGEE in the germline V gene. This CDR3 comprises 11 residues. CDR3 loop: CASSLSREQFF. CDR3 sequence (DNA): TGTGCCAGCAGCTTGTCGCGGGAGCAGTTCTTC.

V gene TRBV28 combines with J gene TRBJ2-3, with a weak D call TRBD1 (5 bases). This CDR3 comprises 15 residues. V lost 3 bases and J lost 0, with 10 bases in between. Germline V gene data show CDR1 as MDHEN and CDR2 as SYDVKM. The CDR3 region is CASSFSQGSTDTQYF. DNA for the CDR3: TGTGCCAGCAGTTTTTCTCAGGGTAGCACAGATACGCAGTATTTT.

The chain carries TRBV14 and TRBJ2-7; D remains ambiguous. Germline loops: CDR1 SGHDN, CDR2 FVKESK. The length of the CDR3 is 11 residues. V lost 3 bases and J 7 bases, leaving 7 bases between the germline ends. This chain's CDR3 is CASSHGYEQYF. The CDR3 nucleotides are TGTGCCAGCAGCCACGGGTATGAGCAGTACTTC. The full variable domain, completed using reference TRBV14 and TRBJ2-7, is EAGVTQFPSHSVIEKGQTVTLRCDPISGHDNLYWYRRVMGKEIKFLLHFVKESKQDESGMPNNRFLAERTGGTYSTLKVQPAELEDSGVYFCASSHGYEQYFGPGTRLTVT.

V and J are TRBV5-4 and TRBJ2-5; 11 bases fit TRBD2. V trimming: 7 bases; J trimming: 5 bases; junction bases outside the gene matches: 10. The CDR3 covers 15 residues. CDR1 and CDR2 from the germline V gene are SGHNT and YYREEE (reference sequence). CDR3 coding DNA: TGTGCCAGCGGATCGACTAGCGGGGCCCGGGAGACCCAGTACTTC. Encoded protein: CASGSTSGARETQYF.

DNA of the CDR3: TGCGCCAGCAGCTTGGGTCTGGACAGGCCCCAAAGGGAACTGTTTTTT. Residues: CASSLGLDRPQRELFF. The chain has TRBV5-1 and TRBJ1-4, with TRBD1 matching 7 bases. Germline V gene data show CDR1 as SGHRS and CDR2 as YFSETQ. V was pared by 0 bases and J by 12 bases, with 14 bases of the junction left unmatched. This CDR3 is 16 amino acids long.

The V gene is TRBV28, the J gene TRBJ1-4; possibly TRBD1 for D (6 bases). V was cut by 5 bases and J by 7 bases, with 17 bases left in between. Germline V CDR1 and CDR2: MDHEN, SYDVKM. The CDR3 is 15 residues long. CDR3 DNA sequence: TGTGCCAGCAGTCTTCCTCGGGGGGCGTTTGAAAAACTGTTTTTT. It yields the protein CASSLPRGAFEKLFF.

The chain is built from TRBV5-5 and TRBJ1-5; D uncertain. Germline V gene sequence: CDR1 SGHKS, CDR2 YYEKEE (reference sequence). This CDR3 contains 14 residues. Trimming cost V 0 bases and J 4 bases, with 8 bases left between them. Here the CDR3 DNA reads TGTGCCAGCAGCTTGGGGAGTGGGAATCAGCCCCAGCATTTT. It yields the protein CASSLGSGNQPQHF. The whole variable domain, remainder taken from reference TRBV5-5 and TRBJ1-5, is DAGVTQSPTHLIKTRGQQVTLRCSPISGHKSVSWYQQVLGQGPQFIFQYYEKEERGRGNFPDRFSARQFPNYSSELNVNALLLGDSALYLCASSLGSGNQPQHFGDGTRLSIL.

The rearrangement joins TRBV10-3 to TRBJ2-6; weak D call: TRBD2 (6 bases). Germline CDR1 is ENHRY and CDR2 is SYGVKD. The CDR3 contains 14 residues. The ends were cut back, 11 bases at V and 2 bases at J, with 13 bases in the middle. The CDR3 DNA sequence: TGTGCCTCACGGGGGATAACTGGGGCCAACGTCCTGACTTTC. This sequence encodes CASRGITGANVLTF.

The chain uses TRBV6-6 and TRBJ2-3, with D maybe TRBD2 (5 bases). CDR3 length: 11 residues. The V gene lost 8 bases and the J gene lost 11 bases, with 14 bases spanning the gap. CDR1 is MNHNY and CDR2 is SVGAGI in the germline V gene (reference sequence). CDR3 nucleotide sequence: TGTGCCAGCCTTACCGGGGTGGGGCAGTATTTT. Protein: CASLTGVGQYF.

This chain connects TRBV6-5 to TRBJ1-1; D is ambiguous. The germline V gene encodes CDR1 MNHEY and CDR2 SVGAGI. This CDR3 has 13 residues. Trimming stripped 5 bases from V and 4 bases from J, with 11 bases between. This CDR3 reads CASSDGSSTEAFF. The CDR3 coding sequence is TGTGCCAGCAGTGATGGGAGTAGCACTGAAGCTTTCTTT.

This clone occurred a few times. This chain connects TRBV4-3 to TRBJ2-3; TRBD2 agrees at 12 bases. V was clipped by 0 bases and J by 4 bases; unmatched bases: 2. Germline values: CDR1 LGHNA, CDR2 YSLEER. The CDR3 totals 16 residues. The CDR3 DNA follows: TGCGCCAGCAGCCAAGATCTAGCGGGAGGGCCAGATACGCAGTATTTT. This sequence encodes CASSQDLAGGPDTQYF.